Included here is one T cell receptor (beta chain) sequence, with context. Its antigen is not identified. This entry comes from a study of cytomegalovirus exposure and HLA in healthy donors. Primers included in the PCR were 60 Vbeta and 13 Jbeta primers. Some clones are missing from TCRdb's copy, which holds only in-frame ones; the method was immunoSEQ multiplex PCR. The data contain about 83,000 clones, roughly 75% of them singletons. Notes on the study in general: The study carried out a later analysis of TCR beta sequences. It associated some 15,000 of them with specific HLA alleles at a false discovery rate of 0.05.

What was sequenced was PBMCs. The TCR comes from a man in his sixties in good health and CMV-seronegative.

CDR3 sequence: CATNRGGAGGYTF. CDR3 DNA: TGTGCCACCAACCGGGGGGGCGCAGGTGGCTACACCTTC. J is TRBJ1-2 and V is TRBV15, with D tentatively TRBD1 (6 bases). The germline CDR1 and CDR2 sequences are LNHNV and YYDKDF (reference sequence). The length of the CDR3 is 13 residues. Trimming shortened V by 7 bases and J by 7 bases, and 16 bases separated the two germline ends.